What follows describes a single TCR beta chain. This sample is drawn from a study of blood T cell repertoires in COVID-19. Study-level information: There were acute and convalescent COVID-19 samples, and they came from the United States, Italy and Spain.

V was trimmed by 5 bases and J by 2 bases, leaving 9 bases between them. The CDR3 covers 14 residues. Germline loops: CDR1 KGHSH, CDR2 LQKENI. Participants were placed into cohorts based on the clinical history they reported. Clones were sequenced by immunoSEQ multiplex PCR, and TCRdb holds only the in-frame ones, with some missing. The repertoire consists of a few hundred thousand clones, with 83% occurring once and the leading ten covering 5% to 5.5%. The genes are TRBV18 and TRBJ1-4; D is possibly TRBD1 (5 bases). The sequenced material came from PBMCs or T cells enriched from blood (not recorded which). The origin of this receptor is a woman aged 45-60 years who had recovered from COVID-19. The CDR3, as DNA: TGTGCCAGCTCAGAAGGGGTCACTAATGAAAAACTGTTTTTT. Encoded protein: CASSEGVTNEKLFF.